This TCR beta chain was documented in a study of T cells in Graves' hyperthyroidism and ophthalmopathy. This clonotype occurred many times. TCR beta CDR3 sequences were amplified from RNA transcripts. The study used the HTBI primer set for a first-round RT-PCR of the TCR CDR3. One entry per CDR3 protein results from TCRdb running MiXCR on the multiplex PCR reads. Of about 560,000 distinct CDR3 sequences listed, 12% to 15% are singletons. Per the germline V gene, CDR1 is SEHNR and CDR2 is FQNEAQ (reference sequence). The trim removed 5 bases at V and 2 bases at J, leaving 7 bases unmatched. The CDR3 has 15 amino acids.

This receptor was obtained from a woman in her thirties or forties with Graves' hyperthyroidism. The sample taken for sequencing was blood. The chain joins TRBV7-9 to TRBJ1-2; the match to TRBD1 covers 8 bases. The CDR3 loop is CASSPRTGPNYGYTF. The CDR3 DNA reads as TGTGCCAGCAGCCCCCGGACAGGGCCAAACTATGGCTACACCTTC.